Below, one TCR beta chain is given with its context. No cognate antigen has been identified for it. Base qualities are missing; no much larger clone stands one base away. The immunoSEQ Assay, a bias-controlled multiplex PCR, was used to amplify TCRbeta CDR3 regions from genomic DNA. The published analysis was carried out like this. Nucleated cell counts per sample were estimated from amplification of reference gene primers within the assay. To quantify the absolute abundance of each unique TCRbeta CDR3 rearrangement, sequence reads were collapsed and filtered. For each sample, productive Simpson clonality was calculated as the square root of Simpson's diversity index over productive rearrangements. TCRdb carries this immuneACCESS record with in-frame sequences only. Its versions omit some clonotypes, under half of them owing to an unresolved V gene in the studies checked, with the rest unexplained. V and J calls and clone size are as listed in that table; D and trimming were resolved from the DNA. Here the sample has around 310,000 clones; over 75% occur a single time. The ten largest clonotypes hold about 9.5% of the sample.

This sample was taken from a study of blood T cell repertoires in COVID-19 (dated by TCRdb to the early 2020s). About the study as a whole: The collaborator samples originated in the United States, Italy and Spain and spanned the acute and convalescent phases of COVID-19. The material from the prospective study consisted of cDNA or gDNA derived from T cells, B-cell-depleted T cells, or PBMCs. The dataset comprised deeply sampled blood TCRbeta repertoires from subjects exposed to, actively infected with, or recovered from COVID-19. A freely available public database, intended as a resource for researchers studying the immune response to SARS-CoV-2, is where the repertoires were released. The samples were drawn from two sources: the first 160 participants of the ongoing ImmuneRACE study, and approximately 1,300 subjects contributed by 6 global collaborators. Sample metadata almost always included a de-identified subject ID, COVID-19 status, age in years and sex. Where available, HLA class I and class II types were obtained from metadata supplied by the sample provider rather than from assay-based typing. What the research found in general, with its limitations: Clinical and demographic metadata were provided uncurated, with the amount varying by source and participant.

Participants in the prospective study were aged about 18 to 95 years, lived in 24 United States geographic areas, and enrolled through a virtual design. In the prospective study, participants were assigned to cohorts based on the clinical history participants reported in a screening survey and a study questionnaire. For ImmuneRACE Cohort 3, a participant was defined as recovered based on two consecutive negative NP/OP PCR tests, clearance by a healthcare professional, or resolution of symptoms. Mobile phlebotomists in the prospective study collected whole blood, serum and a nasopharyngeal or oropharyngeal swab from every participant. Participants in the prospective study had the option to provide additional blood draws and questionnaires over a roughly 2-month period. Blood samples from the prospective study were shipped frozen or at room temperature prior to DNA extraction. The CDR3 goes from the cysteine to the phenylalanine over 14 residues. The DNA shown is the 42-base CDR3, in frame from base 1.

Sample: PBMCs or T cells enriched from blood (not recorded which). The receptor comes from a woman between 40 and 55 years old who had recovered from COVID-19. The rearrangement joined TRBV21-1 to TRBJ1-2; the table names TRBD1, a call not compared with the DNA. TRBV21-1 counts as a pseudogene. The sequenced DNA is TGTGCCACCAATCAATGGACAGGGGGAAAAGGCTACACCTTC. This encodes CATNQWTGGKGYTF.